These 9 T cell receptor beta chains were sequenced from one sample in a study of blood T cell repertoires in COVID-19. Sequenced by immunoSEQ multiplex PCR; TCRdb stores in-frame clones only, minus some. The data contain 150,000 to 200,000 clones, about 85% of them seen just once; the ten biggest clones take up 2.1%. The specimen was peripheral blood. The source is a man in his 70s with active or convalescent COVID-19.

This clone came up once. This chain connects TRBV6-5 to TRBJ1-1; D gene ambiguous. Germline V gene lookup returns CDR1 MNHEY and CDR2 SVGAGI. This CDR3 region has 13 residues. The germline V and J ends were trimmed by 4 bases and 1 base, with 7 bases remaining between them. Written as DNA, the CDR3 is TGTGCCAGCAGTTCGGTGCGGAACACTGAAGCTTTCTTT. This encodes CASSSVRNTEAFF.

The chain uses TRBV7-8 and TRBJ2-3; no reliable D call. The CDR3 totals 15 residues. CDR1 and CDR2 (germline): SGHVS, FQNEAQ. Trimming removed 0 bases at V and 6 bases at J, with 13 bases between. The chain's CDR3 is CASSLAPGARDTQYF. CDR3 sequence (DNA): TGTGCCAGCAGCTTAGCCCCTGGCGCGCGGGATACGCAGTATTTT. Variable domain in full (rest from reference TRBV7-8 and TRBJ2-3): GAGVSQSPRYKVAKRGQDVALRCDPISGHVSLFWYQQALGQGPEFLTYFQNEAQLDKSGLPSDRFFAERPEGSVSTLKIQRTQQEDSAVYLCASSLAPGARDTQYFGPGTRLTVL.

CDR3 region: CASSSPSGLFYEQYF. CDR3 bases: TGTGCCAGCAGCTCGCCTAGCGGCCTCTTCTACGAGCAGTACTTC. The rearrangement joins TRBV5-5 to TRBJ2-7; 7 nucleotides match TRBD2. Losses at the gene ends were 3 bases for V and 3 bases for J; bases not matched to a gene: 9. CDR3 length equals 15 residues. Germline CDR1 reads SGHKS; CDR2 reads YYEKEE (reference sequence).

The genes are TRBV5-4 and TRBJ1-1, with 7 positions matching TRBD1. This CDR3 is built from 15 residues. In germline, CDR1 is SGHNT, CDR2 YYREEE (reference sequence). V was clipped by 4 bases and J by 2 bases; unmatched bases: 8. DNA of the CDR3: TGTGCCAGCAGCCAACACAGGGGATCTAACACTGAAGCTTTCTTT. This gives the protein CASSQHRGSNTEAFF.

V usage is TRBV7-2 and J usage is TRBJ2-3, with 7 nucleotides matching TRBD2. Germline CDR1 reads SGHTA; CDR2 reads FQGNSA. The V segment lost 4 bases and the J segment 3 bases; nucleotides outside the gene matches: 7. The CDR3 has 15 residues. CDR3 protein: CASSYSGMKTDTQYF. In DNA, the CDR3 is TGTGCCAGCAGCTACAGCGGGATGAAGACAGATACGCAGTATTTT. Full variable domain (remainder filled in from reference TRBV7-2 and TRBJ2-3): GAGVSQSPSNKVTEKGKDVELRCDPISGHTALYWYRQSLGQGLEFLIYFQGNSAPDKSGLPSDRFSAERTGGSVSTLTIQRTQQEDSAVYLCASSYSGMKTDTQYFGPGTRLTVL.

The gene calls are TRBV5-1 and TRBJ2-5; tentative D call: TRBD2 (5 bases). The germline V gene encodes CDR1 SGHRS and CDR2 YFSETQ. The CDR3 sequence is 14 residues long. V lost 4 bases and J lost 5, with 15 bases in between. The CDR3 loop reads CASSVGEPPETQYF. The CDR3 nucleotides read TGCGCCAGCAGCGTCGGGGAGCCACCGGAGACCCAGTACTTC.

The CDR3 nucleotides are TGTGCCAGTAGAGGTGAGCCGGGGGGCAATCAGCCCCAGCATTTT. Its translation: CASRGEPGGNQPQHF. This chain connects TRBV19 to TRBJ1-5; D perhaps matches TRBD1 (5 bases). Trimming shortened V by 6 bases and J by 2 bases, and 14 bases separated the two germline ends. This CDR3 is 15 amino acids long. The germline V gene has CDR1 LNHDA and CDR2 SQIVND (reference sequence).

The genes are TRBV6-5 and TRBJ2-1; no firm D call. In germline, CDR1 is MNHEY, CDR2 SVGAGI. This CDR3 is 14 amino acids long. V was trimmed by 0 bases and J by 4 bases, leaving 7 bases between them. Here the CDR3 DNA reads TGTGCCAGCAGTTACTCCAGAATATACAATGAGCAGTTCTTC. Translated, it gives CASSYSRIYNEQFF.

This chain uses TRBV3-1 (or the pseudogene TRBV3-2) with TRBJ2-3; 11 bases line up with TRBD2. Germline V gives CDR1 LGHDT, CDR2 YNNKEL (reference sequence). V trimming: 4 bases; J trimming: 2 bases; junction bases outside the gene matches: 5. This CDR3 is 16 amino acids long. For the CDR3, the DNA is TGTGCCAGCAGCCCCACTAGCGGGGGCTACACAGATACGCAGTATTTT. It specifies CASSPTSGGYTDTQYF.